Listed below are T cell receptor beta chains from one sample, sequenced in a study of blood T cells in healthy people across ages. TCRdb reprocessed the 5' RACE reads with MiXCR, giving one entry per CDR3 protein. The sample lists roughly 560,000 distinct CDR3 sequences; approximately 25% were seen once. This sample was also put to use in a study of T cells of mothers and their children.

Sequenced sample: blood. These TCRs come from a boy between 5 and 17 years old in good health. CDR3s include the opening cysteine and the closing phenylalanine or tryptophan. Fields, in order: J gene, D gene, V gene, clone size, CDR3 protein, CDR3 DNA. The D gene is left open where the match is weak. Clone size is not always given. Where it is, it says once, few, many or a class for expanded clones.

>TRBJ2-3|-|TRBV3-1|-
CASSQFEDSTPGDTQYF
TGTGCCAGCAGCCAGTTTGAGGACTCAACCCCGGGAGATACGCAGTATTTT
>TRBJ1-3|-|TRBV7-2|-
CASSLGLGSGNTIYF
TGTGCCAGCAGCTTAGGACTCGGCTCTGGAAACACCATATATTTT
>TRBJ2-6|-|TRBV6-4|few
CASSDSRSGANVLTF
TGTGCCAGCAGTGACTCTAGGTCTGGGGCCAACGTCCTGACTTTC
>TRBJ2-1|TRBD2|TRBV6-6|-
CASSYTRPGGFNEQFF
TGTGCCAGCAGTTACACTAGACCGGGAGGATTCAATGAGCAGTTCTTC
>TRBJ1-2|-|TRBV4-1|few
CASSRPGTTRYGYTF
TGCGCCAGCAGCCGGCCCGGGACAACGAGATATGGCTACACCTTC
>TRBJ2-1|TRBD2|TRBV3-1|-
CASSQEASGIDNEQFF
TGTGCCAGCAGCCAAGAAGCCAGCGGGATAGACAATGAGCAGTTCTTC
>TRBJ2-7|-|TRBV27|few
CASSSNLGPSYEQYF
TGTGCCAGCAGTTCCAACCTAGGGCCCTCCTACGAGCAGTACTTC
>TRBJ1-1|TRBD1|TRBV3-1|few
CASSRHPDRGFSAEAFF
TGTGCCAGCAGCCGCCACCCGGACAGGGGTTTCTCTGCTGAAGCTTTCTTT
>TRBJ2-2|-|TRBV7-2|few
CASSPVNGELFF
TGTGCCAGCAGCCCGGTTAACGGGGAGCTGTTTTTT
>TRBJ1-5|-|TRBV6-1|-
CASTAGYSNQPQHF
TGTGCCAGCACGGCGGGTTATAGCAATCAGCCCCAGCATTTT